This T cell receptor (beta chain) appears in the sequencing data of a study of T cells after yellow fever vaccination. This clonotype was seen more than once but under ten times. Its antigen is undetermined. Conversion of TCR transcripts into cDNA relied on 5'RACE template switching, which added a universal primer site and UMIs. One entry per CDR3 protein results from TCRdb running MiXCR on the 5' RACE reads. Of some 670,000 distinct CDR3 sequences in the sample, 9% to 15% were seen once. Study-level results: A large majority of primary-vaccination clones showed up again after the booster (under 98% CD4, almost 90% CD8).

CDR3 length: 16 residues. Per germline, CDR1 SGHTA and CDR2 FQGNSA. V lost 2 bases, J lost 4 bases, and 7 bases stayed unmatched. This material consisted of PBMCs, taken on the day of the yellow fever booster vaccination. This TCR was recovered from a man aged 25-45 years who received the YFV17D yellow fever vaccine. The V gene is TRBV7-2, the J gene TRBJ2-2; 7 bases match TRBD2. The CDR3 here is CASSLLGLAVTGELFF. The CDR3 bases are TGTGCCAGCAGCTTACTCGGTCTAGCGGTCACCGGGGAGCTGTTTTTT. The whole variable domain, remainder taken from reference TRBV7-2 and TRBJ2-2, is GAGVSQSPSNKVTEKGKDVELRCDPISGHTALYWYRQSLGQGLEFLIYFQGNSAPDKSGLPSDRFSAERTGGSVSTLTIQRTQQEDSAVYLCASSLLGLAVTGELFFGEGSRLTVL.